The rows below give T cell receptor beta chains drawn from one sample of a study of kidney transplant recipient with SARS-CoV-2 infection. A single record per CDR3 protein comes from TCRdb applying MiXCR to the reads. The repertoire holds some 220,000 distinct CDR3 sequences, with more than 25% as singletons. Sample: a blood sample, taken at baseline and on day 111 from a kidney transplant recipient. The receptors come from a male patient aged 30 to 40 who had COVID-19 and was a kidney transplant recipient. Some T cells may be graft donor cells. The CDR3 runs from the conserved cysteine through the conserved F or W. A D gene is named only where the DNA matches it firmly. Not all rows give a size; the values are once, few, many and, for expanded clones, a class.

clone_size	d_call	j_call	v_call	cdr3_nt	cdr3_aa
many	.	TRBJ2-1	TRBV12-3/TRBV12-4	TGTGCCAGCAGTTTCGTTCGGTCCAATGAGCAGTTCTTC	CASSFVRSNEQFF
many	TRBD1	TRBJ1-1	TRBV19	TGTGCCACCGAAGTGAATCGACAGGGAATTGAAGCTTTCTTT	CATEVNRQGIEAFF
many	.	TRBJ1-6	TRBV6-5	TGTGCCAGCAGTTACTCGTGGGGGCGCGATTCACCCCTCCACTTT	CASSYSWGRDSPLHF
many	TRBD1	TRBJ1-1	TRBV20-1	TGCAGTGCCCAAAACTCGAAGGGGGCGATCACTGAAGCTTTCTTT	CSAQNSKGAITEAFF
many	.	TRBJ1-2	TRBV11-2	TGTGCCAGCAGCGTCGTTTCAACAAGCAGAAAGACCTATGGCTACACCTTC	CASSVVSTSRKTYGYTF
many	.	TRBJ1-2	TRBV30	TGTGCCTTACGCAGGGGAGGCTACACCTTC	CALRRGGYTF
many	.	TRBJ1-4	TRBV7-2	TGTGCCAGCAGCTTCGACCCCGCAGGGGCGTTGCGGGAAAAACTGTTTTTT	CASSFDPAGALREKLFF
.	.	TRBJ1-5	TRBV19	TGTGCCGATAGTATACACCTCAATCAGCCCCAGCATTTT	CADSIHLNQPQHF
many	.	TRBJ1-2	TRBV6-6	TGTGCCAGCAGTCGACGGCGACAGCGGACAGTCTATGGCTACACCTTC	CASSRRRQRTVYGYTF
many	.	TRBJ1-2	TRBV6-4	TGTGCCAGCAGTAGTCTATGCTCACACGGAAAGACCTATGGCTACACCTTC	CASSSLCSHGKTYGYTF
many	TRBD1	TRBJ1-2	TRBV6-6	TGTGCCAGCAGCCCCCAACCGACAGGGGTAGGCTACACCTTC	CASSPQPTGVGYTF
few	TRBD2	TRBJ2-5	TRBV14	TGTGCCAGCAGCCAAGATGGCGGGGGAGAGACCCAGTACTTC	CASSQDGGGETQYF
many	.	TRBJ2-5	TRBV18	TGTGCCAGCTCACCACCGCTGACAGAAGAGACCCAGTACTTC	CASSPPLTEETQYF
many	.	TRBJ1-2	TRBV5-3	TGTGCCAGATCTCTCCGAGTGGTGAGAAAGACCTATGGCTACACCTTC	CARSLRVVRKTYGYTF
many	.	TRBJ1-4	TRBV6-5	TGTGCCAGCAGTTCAACCGCAACTAATGAAAAACTGTTTTTT	CASSSTATNEKLFF
few	.	TRBJ2-1	TRBV15	TGTGCCACCAGCACAAGAACGCGGGGCGAGCAGTTCTTC	CATSTRTRGEQFF
.	.	TRBJ2-1	TRBV30	TGTGCCTGGAGTGTATTGCCGGCCGACAATGAGCAGTTCTTC	CAWSVLPADNEQFF
.	.	TRBJ1-1	TRBV3-1	TGTGCCAACAGCGCTGTTTGTCCCATTTCAATTCGCACTGAAGCTTTCTTT	CANSAVCPISIRTEAFF
many	.	TRBJ1-2	TRBV10-1	TGCGCCAGCAGTGAAGACGTAAGATCGCGAAAGACCTATGGCTACACCTTC	CASSEDVRSRKTYGYTF
many	.	TRBJ2-3	TRBV6-5	TGTGCCAGCAGCACCGGGCCAGGGGCGGATACGCAGTATTTT	CASSTGPGADTQYF
many	TRBD1	TRBJ1-2	TRBV28	TGTGCCAGCAGTTCCCCTTTCCCTATCCGGGACAGGGTAACTATTGCGGGAGGCTACACCTTC	CASSSPFPIRDRVTIAGGYTF
many	TRBD2	TRBJ2-7	TRBV28	TGTGCCAGCAATACCCGGGGGGCAGAACTAGCGGTAGGGTACGAGCAGTACTTC	CASNTRGAELAVGYEQYF
few	.	TRBJ2-7	TRBV6-2/TRBV6-3	TGTGCCAGCAGATTACGGGGTACCTACGAGCAGTACTTC	CASRLRGTYEQYF
many	.	TRBJ2-5	TRBV14	TGTGCCAGCAGCCAAGCGGTTGAGACCCAGTACTTC	CASSQAVETQYF
many	.	TRBJ2-7	TRBV30	TGTGCCTGGGGCTTCGGGGTATACGAGCAGTACTTC	CAWGFGVYEQYF
many	.	TRBJ2-1	TRBV5-5	TGTGCCAGCAGAACTGACGGATACAATGAGCAGTTCTTC	CASRTDGYNEQFF
many	.	TRBJ2-7	TRBV14	TGTGCCAGCAGCGCCATACCAGGTCTGTACGAGCAGTACTTC	CASSAIPGLYEQYF
.	TRBD1	TRBJ1-1	TRBV6-5	TGCGCCAGCAGTGCGACAGGGGACACTGAAGCTTTCTTT	CASSATGDTEAFF
.	TRBD1	TRBJ1-4	TRBV14	TGTGCCAGCAGGCTACTATCGACAGGGATTAATGAAAAACTGTTTTTT	CASRLLSTGINEKLFF
many	TRBD1	TRBJ1-4	TRBV18	TGTGCCAGCTCGCCCGGGACAGGGTGGGACTATAATGAAAAACTGTTTTTT	CASSPGTGWDYNEKLFF
many	.	TRBJ2-6	TRBV8-2	TGTGGCAAGGTGGGGAGGATAACACAAAGTCGGGCCAACGTCCTGACTTTC	CGKVGRITQSRANVLTF